The entry that follows covers one T cell receptor beta chain sequence. This entry comes from a study of blood T cell repertoires in COVID-19. At the level of the study: Samples taken during acute and convalescent COVID-19 were collected in the United States, Italy and Spain. Nucleic acid was either cDNA or gDNA, and it came from T cells, B-cell-depleted T cells, or PBMCs.

Participants' own reports of clinical history determined their cohort assignment. Recovered status in Cohort 3 required two negative PCRs, clearance, or symptom resolution. From germline, CDR1 is SNHLY and CDR2 FYNNEI. The CDR3 is 15 amino acids. J lost 6 bases, V lost 8 bases, and 12 bases had no gene match. Clones were sequenced by immunoSEQ multiplex PCR, and TCRdb holds only the in-frame ones, with some missing. The sample lists 250,000 to 300,000 clones, approximately 90% occurring once. This sequence originates from a man between 40 and 49 years old who had recovered from COVID-19. Material: PBMCs or T cells enriched from blood (not recorded which). The gene calls are TRBV2 and TRBJ1-5, with 8 bases identical to TRBD1. Here the CDR3 DNA reads TGTGCCAGCCGTCTACAGGGGGTCGAGGGTCAGCCCCAGCATTTT. Translation gives CASRLQGVEGQPQHF.